These 19 T cell receptor beta chains came from one sample sequenced in a study of T cell repertoires in cytomegalovirus infection. TCRdb redid the calling of the reads with MiXCR, one entry per CDR3 protein. This sample has 750,000 to 900,000 distinct CDR3 sequences, with about 27% found just once. Antigens of these TCRs are unknown. Sequenced material: cultured CD8+ T cells from PBMCs, taken from culture after CMV antigen stimulation. These receptors were obtained from a human donor in good health (CMV status not recorded). Some clones in this sample may be carry-over from other donors' samples.

CDR3: CASSSTSIQYF. DNA of the CDR3: TGTGCCAGCAGCTCTACGAGCATTCAGTACTTC. The chain links TRBV5-6 to TRBJ2-4; D gene ambiguous. CDR1 and CDR2 from the germline V gene are SGHDT and YYEEEE. Deletions cut 3 bases from V and 9 bases from J, with 7 bases between. The CDR3 sequence is 11 residues long.

This clonotype has a count of ten or more. The gene calls are TRBV4-3 and TRBJ1-4, with TRBD1 as a possible D gene (5 bases). Germline assignment: CDR1 LGHNA and CDR2 YSLEER. V lost 3 bases and J 1 base, leaving 6 bases between the germline ends. The length of the CDR3 is 14 residues. The CDR3 reads CASSHQGTNEKLFF. The CDR3 DNA follows: TGCGCCAGCAGCCATCAGGGAACTAATGAAAAACTGTTTTTT.

This clonotype was found many times. The chain recombines TRBV7-2 with TRBJ2-5, with D tentatively TRBD2 (6 bases). Looked up from germline, CDR1 is SGHTA and CDR2 is FQGNSA. V was clipped by 5 bases and J by 2 bases, with 15 bases between them. The CDR3 is 15 amino acids. CDR3 region: CASSPPGGVQETQYF. The CDR3 nucleotides read TGTGCCAGCAGCCCACCGGGCGGGGTACAAGAGACCCAGTACTTC.

This clonotype was seen repeatedly, ten times or more. The chain employs TRBV7-6 and TRBJ1-1; TRBD1 matches at 8 bases. The germline V gene has CDR1 SGHVS and CDR2 FNYEAQ. Trimming took 5 bases from V and 0 from J; bases not matched to a gene: 2. The CDR3 loop spans 14 amino acids. CDR3 in amino acids: CASSQGQVNTEAFF. DNA for the CDR3: TGTGCCAGCAGCCAGGGACAGGTGAACACTGAAGCTTTCTTT.

This clonotype was detected many times. The genes are TRBV7-6 and TRBJ2-2; 7 nucleotides line up with TRBD1. The CDR3 is 14 residues long. With 7 bases clipped from V and 1 base from J, the junction kept 3 bases outside the gene matches. The germline V gene encodes CDR1 SGHVS and CDR2 FNYEAQ. The CDR3 DNA reads TGTGCCAGCATCGGGACAGAGAACACCGGGGAGCTGTTTTTT. Translated: CASIGTENTGELFF.

The sample holds one count of this clonotype. This could be a read error, since a much larger clone is one nucleotide away. This chain connects TRBV7-3 to TRBJ2-2, with D perhaps being TRBD1 or TRBD2 (5 bases each). V was pared by 5 bases and J by 2 bases, with 12 bases between. CDR1 is SGHTA and CDR2 is FQGTGA in the germline V gene. This CDR3 is 15 amino acids long. CDR3 nucleotides: TGTGCCAGCAGCCCCGGGGCAATCAACACCGGGGAGCTGTTTTTT. This gives the protein CASSPGAINTGELFF.

The J gene is TRBJ1-1, the V gene TRBV20-1; D is possibly TRBD1 (5 bases). The V and J ends lost 8 bases and 2 bases respectively, with 27 bases between them. Germline CDR1 reads DFQATT; CDR2 reads SNEGSKA (reference sequence). The CDR3 loop spans 17 amino acids. The CDR3 region has the DNA TGCAGTCCACCCCCGCCGCCAACGGGACGGAGAAACACTGAAGCTTTCTTT. This gives the protein CSPPPPPTGRRNTEAFF.

This clonotype came up a few times. In DNA, the CDR3 is TGTGCCAGCAGATCATCGACTAGCGGGGGACACAATGAGCAGTTCTTC. This encodes CASRSSTSGGHNEQFF. The chain uses TRBV5-4 and TRBJ2-1, with 12 positions matching TRBD2. Germline CDR1 SGHNT, CDR2 YYREEE (reference sequence). The CDR3 length is 16 residues. Trimming removed 5 bases from V and 5 bases from J; junction bases left unmatched: 8.

V is TRBV6-5 and J is TRBJ2-7; 8 bases match TRBD1. This CDR3 contains 15 residues. Germline-derived CDR1 and CDR2 are MNHEY and SVGAGI. Unmatched junction bases numbered 11, after V lost 4 bases and J lost 6 bases. The CDR3 spells CASSSDRGLTGEQYV. DNA of the CDR3: TGTGCCAGCAGTTCAGACAGGGGTCTCACCGGCGAGCAGTACGTC.

V gene TRBV20-1 combines with J gene TRBJ2-7, with no clear D. This CDR3 is built from 13 residues. Trimming took off 2 bases at V and 2 bases at J, with 10 bases between the two ends. Looked up from germline, CDR1 is DFQATT and CDR2 is SNEGSKA (reference sequence). The CDR3 DNA reads TGCAGTGCTAGACAACACGCCACCTACGAGCAGTACTTC. Amino acid sequence: CSARQHATYEQYF.

The V gene is TRBV6-6, the J gene TRBJ2-5; D is unresolved. CDR1 is MNHNY, CDR2 SVGAGI, per germline (reference sequence). V was cut by 0 bases and J by 5 bases, with 10 bases left in between. This CDR3 is built from 14 residues. The CDR3 nucleotides are TGTGCCAGCAGTTACTCGGTGTCGAGCGAGACCCAGTACTTC. Protein: CASSYSVSSETQYF.

This chain's CDR3 is CASSFKREQYV. For the CDR3, the DNA is TGTGCCAGCAGTTTTAAGCGCGAGCAGTACGTC. This chain links TRBV28 with TRBJ2-7; no reliable D call. Deletions cut 3 bases from V and 6 bases from J, with 6 bases between. CDR1 MDHEN and CDR2 SYDVKM come from the germline V gene. This CDR3 region has 11 residues.

The chain couples TRBV28 to TRBJ2-5, with D perhaps given as TRBD1 or TRBD2 (7 bases each). The length of the CDR3 is 18 residues. Germline V CDR1 and CDR2: MDHEN, SYDVKM. V lost 4 bases to trimming and J lost 5 bases, with 26 bases between them. This chain's CDR3 is CASSSRSPGQRGEETQYF. The CDR3 DNA follows: TGTGCCAGCAGTTCCCGCTCACCGGGACAGCGGGGTGAGGAGACCCAGTACTTC.

The V gene is TRBV6-2 or TRBV6-3, the J gene TRBJ1-2; possibly TRBD1 for D (5 bases). The V end was cut by 0 bases, the J end by 7 bases, with 12 bases between. The CDR3 runs 14 residues. CDR1 MNHEY and CDR2 SVGEGT come from the germline V gene. In DNA, the CDR3 is TGTGCCAGCAGTTACTCGAGGGGATCTGGTGGCTACACCTTC. This codes for CASSYSRGSGGYTF.

The chain joins TRBV7-9 to TRBJ2-5; D may be TRBD1 (5 bases). The V end was cut by 5 bases, the J end by 1 base, with 8 bases between. The CDR3 contains 13 residues. Germline-derived CDR1 and CDR2 are SEHNR and FQNEAQ (reference sequence). CDR3 amino acids: CASSGHLQETQYF. CDR3 DNA sequence: TGTGCCAGCAGCGGACACCTCCAAGAGACCCAGTACTTC.

CDR3 DNA: TGTGCCAGCAGCGTAGATACCTCGGGCACTGAAGCTTTCTTT. This sequence encodes CASSVDTSGTEAFF. This chain links TRBV28 with TRBJ1-1; D not certain. This CDR3 contains 14 residues. Trimming took off 6 bases at V and 4 bases at J, with 15 bases between the two ends. The germline gives CDR1 MDHEN, CDR2 SYDVKM.

The chain joins TRBV9 to TRBJ2-1; tentative D call: TRBD2 (7 bases). V lost 4 bases and J lost 6, with 17 bases in between. CDR1 is SGDLS and CDR2 is YYNGEE in the germline V gene. The CDR3 spans 15 residues. The CDR3 here is CASSIGRGGLNEQFF. Written as DNA, the CDR3 is TGTGCCAGCAGCATAGGTAGGGGGGGCCTCAATGAGCAGTTCTTC. The full variable domain, in which reference TRBV9 and TRBJ2-1 provide the parts outside the CDR3, is DSGVTQTPKHLITATGQRVTLRCSPRSGDLSVYWYQQSLDQGLQFLIQYYNGEERAKGNILERFSAQQFPDLHSELNLSSLELGDSALYFCASSIGRGGLNEQFFGPGTRLTVL.

This clonotype was observed a handful of times. The chain joins TRBV12-3 or TRBV12-4 to TRBJ2-3; D gene unclear. The V end was cut by 7 bases, the J end by 1 base, with 9 bases between. The CDR3 is made up of 13 amino acids. The CDR3 sequence is CASKPPGTDTQYF. The CDR3 region has the DNA TGTGCCAGCAAACCCCCGGGCACAGATACGCAGTATTTT.

The table lists this clonotype with a few counts. V and J are TRBV20-1 and TRBJ1-5; no reliable D call. CDR1 and CDR2 (germline): DFQATT, SNEGSKA (reference sequence). This CDR3 has 15 residues. Trimming left V 0 bases short and J 0 bases short, with 9 bases between. CDR3 residues: CSARDFAASNQPQHF. The CDR3 DNA reads as TGCAGTGCTAGAGACTTCGCCGCTAGCAATCAGCCCCAGCATTTT.